This TCR beta chain was identified during a study of blood T cells in healthy people across ages. Individuals who donated were healthy Caucasians from Russia aged roughly 6 to 100. No fewer than 7 million PBMCs went into each sample. CDR3 size: 14 residues. Germline-derived CDR1 and CDR2 are SGHRS and YFSETQ. The J segment lost 2 bases and the V segment lost 4 bases, leaving 5 bases of the junction unmatched. The use of a sample-barcoded 5' primer and a J-beta primer mix characterized a second PCR of about 7 to 12 cycles. Every cDNA was tagged by a template-switch adaptor with 12 random nucleotides. TCRdb fed the 5' RACE reads into MiXCR, producing one record per CDR3 protein. The table lists more than 700,000 distinct CDR3 sequences, about 55% of them singletons.

The chain combines TRBV5-1 with TRBJ2-7; TRBD1 matches at 8 bases. Sequencing input: blood. The sequence derives from an elderly man in good health. The CDR3 loop is CASSVTGVPYEQYF. For the CDR3, the DNA is TGCGCCAGCAGCGTGACAGGGGTTCCCTACGAGCAGTACTTC.